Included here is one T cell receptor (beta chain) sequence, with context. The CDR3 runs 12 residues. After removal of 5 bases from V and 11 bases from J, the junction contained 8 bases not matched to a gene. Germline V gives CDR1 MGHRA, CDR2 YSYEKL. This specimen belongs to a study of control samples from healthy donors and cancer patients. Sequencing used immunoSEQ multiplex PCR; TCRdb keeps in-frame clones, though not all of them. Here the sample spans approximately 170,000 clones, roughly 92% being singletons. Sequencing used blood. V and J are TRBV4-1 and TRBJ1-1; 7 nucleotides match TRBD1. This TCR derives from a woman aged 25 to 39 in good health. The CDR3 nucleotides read TGCGCCAGCAGCACCCGACAGGGAAGGGCTTTCTTT. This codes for CASSTRQGRAFF.